Included here is one T cell receptor (beta chain) sequence, with context. Its target is unknown. CDR1 and CDR2 (germline): MNHNS, SASEGT. V shed 7 bases and J shed 3 bases, with 15 bases lying between them. The CDR3 has 15 residues. The naive CD8 subset, CD45RO-negative cells positively selected for CCR7, excluded terminally differentiated effector memory CD45RA+ cells. This sample was included in a study of shared clonotypes between healthy human individuals. Study results and caveats: Blood was the sole source, and tissue repertoires probably differ. Around 5% of naive CD4 clonotypes were common to a handful of donors.

This table comes from immunoSEQ multiplex PCR, and its TCRdb copy is limited to in-frame clones, with some not included. The sample records 1.5 million to 2.5 million clones, less than 95% being singletons. The clonotype comes from a man between 18 and 29 years old in good health. Sequencing input: naive CD8+ T cells sorted from blood. This chain uses TRBV6-1 with TRBJ1-4, with D hard to call. The CDR3, as DNA: TGTGCCAGCATTGGAGCGGGCCCAGCTAATGAAAAACTGTTTTTT. Protein product: CASIGAGPANEKLFF.